This TCR beta chain originates from a study of OX40 agonist ivuxolimab in advanced cancers. Study-level background: Cohort: 75% to 90% men, mean age approximately 64, aged about 20 to 85.

Sequenced by immunoSEQ multiplex PCR; TCRdb stores in-frame clones only, minus some. The sample consists of about 82,000 clones, about 87% of them appearing once. The CDR3 runs 15 residues. The ends were cut back, 0 bases at V and 4 bases at J, with 13 bases in the middle. CDR1 is SGHRS and CDR2 is YFSETQ in the germline V gene. This specimen was CD4+ or CD8+ T cells sorted from blood, taken in a trial of the OX40 agonist ivuxolimab. The chain carries TRBV5-1 and TRBJ1-2; D is ambiguous. This sequence was found in an adult with an advanced solid tumor such as melanoma, head and neck, liver or kidney cancer. The CDR3 bases are TGCGCCAGCAGCTTGGGACACGGTACGAGCTATGGCTACACCTTC. Encoded protein: CASSLGHGTSYGYTF.